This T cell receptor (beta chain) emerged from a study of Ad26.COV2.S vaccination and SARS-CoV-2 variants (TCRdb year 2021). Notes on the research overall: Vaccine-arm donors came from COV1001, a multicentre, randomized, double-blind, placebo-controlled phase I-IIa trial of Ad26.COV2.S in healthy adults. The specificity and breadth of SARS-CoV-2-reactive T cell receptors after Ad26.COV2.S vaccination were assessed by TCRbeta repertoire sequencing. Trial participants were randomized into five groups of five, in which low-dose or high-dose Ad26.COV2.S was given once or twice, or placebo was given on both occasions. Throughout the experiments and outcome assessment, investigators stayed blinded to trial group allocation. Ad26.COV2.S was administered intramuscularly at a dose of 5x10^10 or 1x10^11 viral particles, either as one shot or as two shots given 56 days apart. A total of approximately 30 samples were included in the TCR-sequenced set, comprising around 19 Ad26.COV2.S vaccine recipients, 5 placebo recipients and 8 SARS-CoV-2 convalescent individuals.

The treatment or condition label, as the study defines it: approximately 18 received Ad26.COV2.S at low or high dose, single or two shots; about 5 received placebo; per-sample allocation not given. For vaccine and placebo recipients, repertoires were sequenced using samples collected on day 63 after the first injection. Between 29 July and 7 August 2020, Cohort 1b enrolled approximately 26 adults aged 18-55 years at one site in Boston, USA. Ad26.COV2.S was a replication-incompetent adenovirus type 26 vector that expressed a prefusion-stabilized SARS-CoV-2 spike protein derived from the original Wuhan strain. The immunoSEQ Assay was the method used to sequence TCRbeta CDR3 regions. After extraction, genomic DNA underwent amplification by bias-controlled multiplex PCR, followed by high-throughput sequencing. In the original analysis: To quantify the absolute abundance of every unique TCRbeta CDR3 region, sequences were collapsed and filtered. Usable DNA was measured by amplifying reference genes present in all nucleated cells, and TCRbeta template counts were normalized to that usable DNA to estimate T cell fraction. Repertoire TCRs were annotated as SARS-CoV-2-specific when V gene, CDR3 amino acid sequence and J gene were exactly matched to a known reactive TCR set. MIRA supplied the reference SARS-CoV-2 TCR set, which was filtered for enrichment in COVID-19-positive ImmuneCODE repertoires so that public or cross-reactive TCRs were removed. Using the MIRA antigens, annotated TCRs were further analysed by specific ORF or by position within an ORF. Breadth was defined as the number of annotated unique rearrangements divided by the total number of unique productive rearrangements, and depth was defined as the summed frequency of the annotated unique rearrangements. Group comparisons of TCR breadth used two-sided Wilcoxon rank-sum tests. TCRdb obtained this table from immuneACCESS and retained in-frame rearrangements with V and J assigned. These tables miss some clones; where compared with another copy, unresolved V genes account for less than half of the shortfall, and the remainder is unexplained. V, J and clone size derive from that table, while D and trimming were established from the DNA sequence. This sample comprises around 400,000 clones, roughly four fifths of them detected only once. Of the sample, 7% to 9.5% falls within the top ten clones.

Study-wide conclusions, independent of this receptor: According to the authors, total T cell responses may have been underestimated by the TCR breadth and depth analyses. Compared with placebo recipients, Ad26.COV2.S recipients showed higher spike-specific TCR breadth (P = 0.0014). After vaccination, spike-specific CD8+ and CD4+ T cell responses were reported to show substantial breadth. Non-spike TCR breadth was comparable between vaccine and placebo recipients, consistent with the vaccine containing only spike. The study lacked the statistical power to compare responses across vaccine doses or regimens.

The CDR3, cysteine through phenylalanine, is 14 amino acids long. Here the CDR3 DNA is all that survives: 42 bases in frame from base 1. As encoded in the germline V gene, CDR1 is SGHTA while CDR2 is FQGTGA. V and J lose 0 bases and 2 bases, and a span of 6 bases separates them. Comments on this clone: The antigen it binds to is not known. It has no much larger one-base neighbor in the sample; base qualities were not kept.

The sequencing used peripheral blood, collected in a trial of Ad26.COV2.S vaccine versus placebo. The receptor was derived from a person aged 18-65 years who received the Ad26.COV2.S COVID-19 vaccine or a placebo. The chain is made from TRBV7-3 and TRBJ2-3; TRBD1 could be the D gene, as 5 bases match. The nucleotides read TGTGCCAGCAGCTTAACCAGGGCCACAGATACGCAGTATTTT. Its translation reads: CASSLTRATDTQYF.